One and the same sample provided the 5 T cell receptor beta chains below, sequenced in a study of cytomegalovirus exposure and HLA in healthy donors. Vbeta (60) and Jbeta (13) primers were used in the PCR. Here immunoSEQ multiplex PCR was the method, and the copy in TCRdb shows in-frame clones only, minus some. The repertoire includes 100,000 to 150,000 clones, roughly 76% of them detected once, and over 2.5% sits in the top ten. Sequenced: PBMCs. The receptor set was obtained from a woman between 50 and 59 years old in good health and CMV-seronegative.

V is TRBV27 and J is TRBJ2-7; the D gene is possibly TRBD1 (6 bases). V was pared by 1 base and J by 5 bases, with 12 bases between. The CDR3 spans 14 residues. From germline, CDR1 is MNHEY and CDR2 SMNVEV (reference sequence). DNA for the CDR3: TGTGCCAGCAGTTTATGGGACAAAGTGCACGAGCAGTACTTC. Its translation: CASSLWDKVHEQYF.

The gene calls are TRBV5-6 and TRBJ2-5; 11 bases are a match to TRBD2. The closer fit of TRBJ2-7 to the DNA end suggests the J call may be wrong. Germline CDR1 and CDR2: SGHDT and YYEEEE. This CDR3 contains 16 residues. CDR3 sequence reads: CASSELAGASSYEQYF. CDR3 nucleotide sequence: TGTGCCAGCAGCGAACTAGCGGGAGCGTCCTCCTACGAGCAGTACTTC.

J is TRBJ1-2 and V is TRBV29-1, with D possibly TRBD1 on 5 matching bases. Trimming took off 4 bases at V and 4 bases at J, with 10 bases between the two ends. This CDR3 spans 12 amino acids. Germline CDR1 reads SQVTM; CDR2 reads ANQGSEA. For the CDR3, the DNA is TGCAGCGTTGCGGGGGAAGGCTATGGCTACACCTTC. It specifies CSVAGEGYGYTF. Drawing the rest from reference TRBV29-1 and TRBJ1-2, the complete variable domain is SAVISQKPSRDICQRGTSLTIQCQVDSQVTMMFWYRQQPGQSLTLIATANQGSEATYESGFVIDKFPISRPNLTFSTLTVSNMSPEDSSIYLCSVAGEGYGYTFGSGTRLTVV.

This chain connects TRBV2 to TRBJ2-5; 7 bases are a match to TRBD1. The CDR3 consists of 14 residues. Germline V lookup: CDR1 SNHLY, CDR2 FYNNEI. V was pared by 6 bases and J by 2 bases, with 6 bases of the junction left unmatched. The DNA of the CDR3 is TGTGCCAGCAGCCACCCGACAGGGCAAGAGACCCAGTACTTC. The encoded protein is CASSHPTGQETQYF.

The chain carries TRBV5-8 and TRBJ2-5, with D tentatively TRBD1 (6 bases). The CDR3 runs 13 residues. Germline CDR1 SGHTS, CDR2 YDEGEE. Trimming stripped 4 bases from V and 2 bases from J, with 9 bases between. The CDR3 spells CASSLDRQETQYF. CDR3 sequence (DNA): TGTGCCAGCAGCCTAGACAGGCAAGAGACCCAGTACTTC. Full variable domain (outside the CDR3, taken from reference TRBV5-8 and TRBJ2-5): EAGVTQSPTHLIKTRGQQATLRCSPISGHTSVYWYQQALGLGLQFLLWYDEGEERNRGNFPPRFSGRQFPNYSSELNVNALELEDSALYLCASSLDRQETQYFGPGTRLLVL.